This T cell receptor (beta chain) appears in the sequencing data of a study of prognosis after radiotherapy for stage I lung cancer. Overall study context: Stage I non-small cell lung cancer patients were enrolled in Nanjing, China. This enrollment took place between 2018 and early 2019. General study points: Unique TCR clone counts fell after stereotactic body radiation therapy, median around 10,000 versus 6,900.

At least ten counts were recorded for this clonotype. Its specificity is unknown. From genomic DNA, TCR beta CDR3 was amplified by two-round multiplex PCR. Primers specific to each TRBV and TRBJ gene drove first-round PCR. TCRdb analysed the multiplex PCR reads with MiXCR anew, one entry per CDR3 protein. The sample has about 17,000 distinct CDR3 sequences; 15% to 20% are singletons. V dropped 4 bases and J dropped 5; count of bases not matched to a gene: 4. Germline V gene lookup returns CDR1 LGHDT and CDR2 YNNKEL (reference sequence). The CDR3 runs 15 residues. V usage is TRBV3-1 and J usage is TRBJ2-3; 12 bases are shared with TRBD1. This specimen consisted of PBMCs, obtained before or after stereotactic body radiation therapy (not recorded which). The clonotype comes from a donor of 50 years or more with non-small cell lung cancer. The CDR3: CASSPGQGAIDTQYF. The CDR3, as DNA: TGTGCCAGCAGCCCGGGACAGGGGGCGATAGATACGCAGTATTTT.